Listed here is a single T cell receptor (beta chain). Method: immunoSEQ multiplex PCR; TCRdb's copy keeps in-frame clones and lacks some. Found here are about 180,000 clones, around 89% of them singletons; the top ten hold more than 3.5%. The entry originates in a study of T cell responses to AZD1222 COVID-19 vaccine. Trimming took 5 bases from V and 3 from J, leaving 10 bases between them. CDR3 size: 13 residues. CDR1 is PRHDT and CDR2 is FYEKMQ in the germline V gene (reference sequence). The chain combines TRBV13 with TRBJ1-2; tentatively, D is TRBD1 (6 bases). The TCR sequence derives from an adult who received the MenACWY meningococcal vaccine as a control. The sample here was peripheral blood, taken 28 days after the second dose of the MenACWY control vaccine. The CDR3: CASSPTGYYGYTF. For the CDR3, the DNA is TGTGCCAGCAGCCCCACAGGGTACTATGGCTACACCTTC.